Presented here are 29 T cell receptor beta chains from one specimen sequenced in a study of blood T cell repertoires in COVID-19. Sequencing used immunoSEQ multiplex PCR; TCRdb keeps in-frame clones, though not all of them. The sample has some 220,000 clones; roughly four fifths are singletons. Sequenced material: peripheral blood. Every receptor here comes from a man over 45 with acute or convalescent COVID-19.

The chain couples TRBV7-6 to TRBJ2-3; 10 positions agree with TRBD2. J lost 2 bases, V lost 4 bases, and 9 bases had no gene match. The V gene's germline CDR1 is SGHVS and CDR2 FNYEAQ. The CDR3 consists of 17 residues. The CDR3 sequence: CASSSTKRGGITDTQYF. CDR3 coding DNA: TGTGCCAGCAGCTCCACGAAGCGGGGGGGTATCACAGATACGCAGTATTTT.

This clone was found once. The chain is built from TRBV6-4 and TRBJ2-2; D unresolved. CDR1 MRHNA and CDR2 SNTAGT come from the germline V gene. The CDR3 covers 15 residues. The germline V and J ends were trimmed by 4 bases and 4 bases, with 13 bases remaining between them. CDR3 DNA: TGTGCCAGCAGTGCGGGTATTGGAGCCACCGGGGAGCTGTTTTTT. Protein sequence: CASSAGIGATGELFF.

The rearrangement joins TRBV9 to TRBJ2-1, with 11 bases lining up with TRBD2. This CDR3 has 15 amino acids. In germline, CDR1 is SGDLS, CDR2 YYNGEE. V shed 1 base, J shed 8 bases, and the junction held 5 bases outside the gene matches. CDR3 in DNA: TGTGCCAGCAGCGTACAACTAGCGGGAGTTGATGAGCAGTTCTTC. It is translated as CASSVQLAGVDEQFF.

This chain connects TRBV7-8 to TRBJ2-5, with D perhaps matching TRBD1 (5 bases). V was shortened by 8 bases and J by 3 bases, with 16 bases between the two germline ends. The CDR3 is made up of 14 amino acids. Germline lookup yields CDR1 SGHVS and CDR2 FQNEAQ. For the CDR3, the DNA is TGTGCCAGCCGACGGACATTTGCGGAAGAGACCCAGTACTTC. This sequence encodes CASRRTFAEETQYF.

This clone came up a few times. The V and J genes are TRBV19 and TRBJ1-1; 8 bases align to TRBD1. Per germline, CDR1 LNHDA and CDR2 SQIVND (reference sequence). The CDR3 is made up of 16 amino acids. Trimming took 7 bases from V and 3 from J; bases not matched to a gene: 13. CDR3 in DNA: TGTGCCAGTATACCCAACACAGGGGGATGGGACACTGAAGCTTTCTTT. Residues: CASIPNTGGWDTEAFF.

This chain connects TRBV7-9 to TRBJ2-7; 12 bases fit TRBD2. CDR1 SEHNR and CDR2 FQNEAQ come from the germline V gene (reference sequence). The CDR3 spans 17 residues. V was clipped by 1 base and J by 2 bases; unmatched bases: 6. For the CDR3, the DNA is TGTGCCAGCAGCTTAGGGCCGGGACTAGCGGGTGCCTACGAGCAGTACTTC. Translating gives CASSLGPGLAGAYEQYF. Together with reference TRBV7-9 and TRBJ2-7, the CDR3 gives the full variable domain: DTGVSQNPRHKITKRGQNVTFRCDPISEHNRLYWYRQTLGQGPEFLTYFQNEAQLEKSRLLSDRFSAERPKGSFSTLEIQRTEQGDSAMYLCASSLGPGLAGAYEQYFGPGTRLTVT.

This clone appeared once. Within the sample, other DNA sequences also encode this same CDR3. For the CDR3, the DNA is TGTGCCAGCAGCTTACTAAGGGGTAATTCACCCCTCCACTTT. Encoded protein: CASSLLRGNSPLHF. The chain joins TRBV11-2 to TRBJ1-6; D is possibly TRBD1 (5 bases). The CDR3 sequence is 14 residues long. CDR1 and CDR2 from the germline V gene are SGHAT and FQNNGV. Between the trimmed V and J ends, which lost 2 bases and 6 bases, there was a span of 8 bases.

This clone has a single count. The V and J genes are TRBV27 and TRBJ2-6, with TRBD1 matching 7 bases. This CDR3 region has 16 residues. V gave up 6 bases and J gave up 2 bases; unmatched junction bases: 7. From germline, CDR1 is MNHEY and CDR2 SMNVEV (reference sequence). In nucleotides, the CDR3 is TGTGCCAGCAGCCGGACAGGTACGACTGGGGCCAACGTCCTGACTTTC. Translating gives CASSRTGTTGANVLTF.

This chain connects TRBV7-3 to TRBJ1-1; 8 positions match TRBD1. The V and J ends lost 8 bases and 1 base, in that order; junction bases with no gene match: 3. Per germline, CDR1 SGHTA and CDR2 FQGTGA. This CDR3 is built from 13 residues. CDR3 bases: TGTGCCAGCCAGGGGGCAGGGAACACTGAAGCTTTCTTT. This codes for CASQGAGNTEAFF.

This clone has more than one count but fewer than ten. V is TRBV5-6 and J is TRBJ1-6, with D perhaps TRBD1 (5 bases). Trimming took off 4 bases at V and 9 bases at J, with 14 bases between the two ends. The germline V gene encodes CDR1 SGHDT and CDR2 YYEEEE. The CDR3 extends over 14 amino acids. This chain's CDR3 is CASSHGGVGSPLHF. Here the CDR3 DNA reads TGTGCCAGCAGCCACGGGGGGGTAGGTTCACCCCTCCACTTT.

The chain is built from TRBV19 and TRBJ2-3; the D gene is possibly TRBD2 (5 bases). Germline assignment: CDR1 LNHDA and CDR2 SQIVND (reference sequence). Trimming removed 8 bases at V and 1 base at J, with 13 bases between. This CDR3 region has 14 residues. Written as DNA, the CDR3 is TGTGCCAGTCAGGACTGGATTGGCACAGATACGCAGTATTTT. Amino acid sequence: CASQDWIGTDTQYF. Combining the CDR3 with reference TRBV19 and TRBJ2-3 gives the whole variable domain DGGITQSPKYLFRKEGQNVTLSCEQNLNHDAMYWYRQDPGQGLRLIYYSQIVNDFQKGDIAEGYSVSREKKESFPLTVTSAQKNPTAFYLCASQDWIGTDTQYFGPGTRLTVL.

In DNA, the CDR3 is TGTGCCAGCAGCACGGACAGGCTGTTCGGCAATGAGCAGTTCTTC. It specifies CASSTDRLFGNEQFF. The gene calls are TRBV5-4 and TRBJ2-1, with 7 bases lining up with TRBD1. Germline trimming cut 4 bases from V and 6 bases from J; bases unmatched to any gene: 10. Germline V gene data show CDR1 as SGHNT and CDR2 as YYREEE (reference sequence). CDR3 length: 15 amino acids.

This chain uses TRBV7-8 with TRBJ2-3, with 8 bases lining up with TRBD2. The CDR3 contains 15 residues. CDR1 is SGHVS and CDR2 is FQNEAQ in the germline V gene. V was clipped by 5 bases and J by 5 bases; unmatched bases: 9. CDR3 nucleotides: TGTGCCAGCAGCCCGTTAGCGGGAAGGAAAGATACGCAGTATTTT. Protein: CASSPLAGRKDTQYF.

J is TRBJ1-2 and V is TRBV19; 11 nucleotides line up with TRBD1. The CDR3 is 14 residues long. The junction had 5 bases not matched to a gene; V was cut back by 3 bases and J by 8 bases. The germline V gene encodes CDR1 LNHDA and CDR2 SQIVND (reference sequence). CDR3 sequence reads: CASSIGQGAGGYTF. For the CDR3, the DNA is TGTGCCAGTAGTATCGGACAGGGGGCTGGCGGCTACACCTTC.

The gene calls are TRBV10-3 and TRBJ2-2; D is perhaps TRBD2 (5 bases). Germline V gene sequence: CDR1 ENHRY, CDR2 SYGVKD. The V end lost 4 bases, the J end lost 2 bases, and 14 bases lay between the germline ends. The CDR3 is 16 amino acids. The CDR3 here is CAISGARELNTGELFF. The CDR3, as DNA: TGTGCCATCAGTGGTGCCCGGGAACTAAACACCGGGGAGCTGTTTTTT.

The V gene is TRBV19, the J gene TRBJ1-5, with D tentatively TRBD1 (6 bases). From germline, CDR1 is LNHDA and CDR2 SQIVND (reference sequence). The V end was cut by 4 bases, the J end by 7 bases, with 23 bases between. The CDR3 sequence is 17 residues long. The CDR3 region is CASSSWGLDGFGQPQHF. The CDR3 DNA reads as TGTGCCAGTAGTAGTTGGGGGCTAGATGGCTTCGGCCAGCCCCAGCATTTT.

This clone was found once. The rearrangement uses TRBV11-1 and TRBJ2-7; 8 positions match TRBD1. The V gene's germline CDR1 is SGHAT and CDR2 FQDESV (reference sequence). V lost 1 base to trimming and J lost 3 bases; unmatched junction nucleotides: 2. CDR3 size: 14 residues. CDR3: CASSLGGTGYEQYF. The CDR3 nucleotides read TGTGCCAGCAGCTTAGGGGGGACAGGCTACGAGCAGTACTTC.

As concerns this clone: One end of the junction does not line up with germline, which may come from a read error. The chain is built from TRBV7-7 and TRBJ2-5, with TRBD2 identical over 13 bases. CDR3 length equals 18 residues. Germline V CDR1 and CDR2: SSHAT, FNYEAQ (reference sequence). The CDR3 reads CASSLPPQTSGGRETQYF. CDR3 bases: TGTGCTAGCAGCTTACCCCCCCAGACTAGCGGGGGGCGGGAGACCCAGTACTTC.

The CDR3 region has the DNA TGTGCCAGCAGCGCCCGAGGGCGGGGGGAAGAGACCCAGTACTTC. Translated, it gives CASSARGRGEETQYF. The rearrangement links TRBV11-1 to TRBJ2-5; 8 nucleotides agree with TRBD2. Germline V gene lookup returns CDR1 SGHAT and CDR2 FQDESV (reference sequence). The CDR3 is made up of 15 amino acids. J gave up 3 bases and V 5 bases, and 8 bases lay outside the gene matches. The complete variable domain, with remaining parts taken from reference TRBV11-1 and TRBJ2-5, reads EAEVAQSPRYKITEKSQAVAFWCDPISGHATLYWYRQILGQGPELLVQFQDESVVDDSQLPKDRFSAERLKGVDSTLKIQPAELGDSAMYLCASSARGRGEETQYFGPGTRLLVL.

This chain joins TRBV7-3 and TRBJ1-1; 9 nucleotides agree with TRBD1. The CDR3 loop spans 13 amino acids. V lost 4 bases, J lost 5 bases, and 2 bases stayed unmatched. CDR1 SGHTA and CDR2 FQGTGA come from the germline V gene. CDR3 region: CASSWTGDTEAFF. CDR3 nucleotides: TGTGCCAGCAGCTGGACAGGGGATACTGAAGCTTTCTTT.

The CDR3 DNA sequence: TGCAGCGTTGAAGACTCTGGCAGTTACACAGATACGCAGTATTTT. Residues: CSVEDSGSYTDTQYF. The genes are TRBV29-1 and TRBJ2-3, with unresolved D. The CDR3 length is 15 residues. CDR1 is SQVTM and CDR2 is ANQGSEA in the germline V gene. Trimming took off 0 bases at V and 2 bases at J, with 12 bases between the two ends.

This clone was detected a few times. V is TRBV19 and J is TRBJ1-1, with unresolved D. The germline V gene has CDR1 LNHDA and CDR2 SQIVND (reference sequence). The CDR3 length is 12 residues. The V and J ends lost 6 bases and 4 bases respectively, with 9 bases between them. CDR3 region: CASRNGGTEAFF. DNA for the CDR3: TGTGCCAGTAGGAATGGAGGCACTGAAGCTTTCTTT.

The chain joins TRBV4-1 to TRBJ1-5, with D unclear. The CDR3 is made up of 14 amino acids. Germline assignment: CDR1 MGHRA and CDR2 YSYEKL. V lost 2 bases and J 4 bases, leaving 9 bases between the germline ends. The CDR3 region is CASSQRTENQPQHF. CDR3 DNA: TGCGCCAGCAGCCAAAGGACTGAAAATCAGCCCCAGCATTTT.

The rearrangement uses TRBV2 and TRBJ1-5; unclear D gene. CDR1 is SNHLY, CDR2 FYNNEI, per germline. The CDR3 length is 14 residues. The V end was cut by 3 bases, the J end by 6 bases, with 12 bases between. The CDR3 sequence is CASSESSRGQPQHF. The CDR3 bases are TGTGCCAGCAGTGAGTCATCGCGGGGTCAGCCCCAGCATTTT.

The chain carries TRBV2 and TRBJ1-4; a weak D match, TRBD1 (6 bases). The CDR3 covers 13 residues. Germline V lookup: CDR1 SNHLY, CDR2 FYNNEI. Trimming left V 7 bases short and J 7 bases short, with 13 bases between. The CDR3 nucleotides read TGTGCCAGCATTGTACAGGGTCGTGAAAAACTGTTTTTT. This codes for CASIVQGREKLFF.

V gene TRBV6-2 or TRBV6-3 combines with J gene TRBJ2-7; the D is unclear. Germline CDR1 is MNHEY and CDR2 is SVGEGT. The CDR3 spans 12 residues. Trimming took off 3 bases at V and 2 bases at J, with 5 bases between the two ends. CDR3 protein: CASSYAPYEQYF. In DNA, the CDR3 is TGTGCCAGCAGTTATGCGCCCTACGAGCAGTACTTC.

V usage is TRBV2 and J usage is TRBJ2-7, with 9 bases that match TRBD2. The CDR3 runs to 14 residues. The V and J ends lost 7 bases and 3 bases, in that order; junction bases with no gene match: 7. In germline, CDR1 is SNHLY, CDR2 FYNNEI. The CDR3 DNA is TGTGCCAGCACTGTTAGCGGGGGCTTCTACGAGCAGTACTTC. It specifies CASTVSGGFYEQYF.

The genes are TRBV15 and TRBJ1-4, with D perhaps matching TRBD1 (5 bases). Trimming left V 0 bases short and J 0 bases short, with 11 bases between. Per the germline V gene, CDR1 is LNHNV and CDR2 is YYDKDF (reference sequence). This CDR3 has 17 amino acids. The CDR3 bases are TGTGCCACCAGCAGAGATCAGGGCAGCGCAACTAATGAAAAACTGTTTTTT. This translates into CATSRDQGSATNEKLFF. The whole variable domain, filled in from reference TRBV15 and TRBJ1-4, reads DAMVIQNPRYQVTQFGKPVTLSCSQTLNHNVMYWYQQKSSQAPKLLFHYYDKDFNNEADTPDNFQSRRPNTSFCFLDIRSPGLGDTAMYLCATSRDQGSATNEKLFFGSGTQLSVL.

V usage is TRBV2 and J usage is TRBJ1-2; TRBD1 matches 9 bases. CDR3 length equals 15 residues. With 6 bases clipped from V and 4 bases from J, the junction kept 9 bases outside the gene matches. The germline V gene encodes CDR1 SNHLY and CDR2 FYNNEI. The CDR3 nucleotides are TGTGCCAGCAGCCTATACAGGGGGCGTAGCTATGGCTACACCTTC. This codes for CASSLYRGRSYGYTF.